Included here is one TCR beta chain sequence, with context. What it binds is unknown. Some clones are missing from TCRdb's copy, which holds only in-frame ones; the method was immunoSEQ multiplex PCR. The data show 150,000 to 200,000 clones, with almost 95% seen just once and less than 2.5% held by the top ten. This entry is derived from a study of T cell responses to AZD1222 COVID-19 vaccine. Study overall: Pooled in the analysis were second doses at about 4 or about 12 weeks. Study conclusions and caveats: Across the whole spike, CD4 TCRs peaked at regions 160-218 and 743-854. Two AZD1222 doses significantly raised spike-specific TCR breadth and depth over controls.

The germline V gene encodes CDR1 SGHDT and CDR2 YYEEEE. Trimming took 0 bases from V and 5 from J; bases not matched to a gene: 4. There are 15 residues in the CDR3. Sample: peripheral blood, taken on day 0 of AZD1222 vaccination. This clonotype was obtained from an adult in good health. V usage is TRBV5-6 and J usage is TRBJ2-3; 9 bases are a match to TRBD2. The CDR3 nucleotides read TGTGCCAGCAGCTTGGCTAGCGGGAATGGAGATACGCAGTATTTT. This encodes CASSLASGNGDTQYF.